The next 17 T cell receptor beta chains were all read from a single sample in a study of memory CD4+ T cells and cytomegalovirus serostatus. TCRdb's table, derived via immunoSEQ multiplex PCR, lists solely in-frame clones and lacks some. The top ten clones hold under 6% of a sample with tens of thousands of clones, approximately 80% of them seen once. Single viable CD3+CD4+CD8-CD45RO+ cells were sorted as the memory CD4+ T cells. The sample comprised memory CD4+ T cells from blood. These receptor sequences come from an adult in good health and CMV-seropositive.

This chain uses TRBV9 with TRBJ1-1, with D possibly TRBD1 on 6 matching bases. With 3 bases removed from V and 1 base from J, the gap between germline ends came to 7 bases. Germline V gene sequence: CDR1 SGDLS, CDR2 YYNGEE. CDR3 length: 13 amino acids. DNA for the CDR3: TGTGCCAGCAGCGGGGGGCCGAACACTGAAGCTTTCTTT. Translation: CASSGGPNTEAFF.

The rearrangement joins TRBV6-1 to TRBJ2-7, with D perhaps being TRBD1 or TRBD2 (5 bases each). Germline assignment: CDR1 MNHNS and CDR2 SASEGT. V was trimmed by 6 bases and J by 1 base, leaving 13 bases between them. The CDR3 is 14 amino acids. CDR3 sequence: CASSGRDGSYEQYF. As DNA, the CDR3 is TGTGCCAGCAGCGGCCGGGACGGATCCTACGAGCAGTACTTC.

CDR3 DNA sequence: TGCGCCAGCAGGAAGGCCCTGGACCATGAGCAGTTCTTC. Translating it yields CASRKALDHEQFF. The chain joins TRBV4-1 to TRBJ2-1; no clear D gene. Trimming shortened V by 6 bases and J by 8 bases, and 14 bases separated the two germline ends. The CDR3 contains 13 residues. From germline, CDR1 is MGHRA and CDR2 YSYEKL.

The rearrangement links TRBV11-2 to TRBJ2-5; either TRBD1 or TRBD2 may supply D (5 bases each). Germline CDR1 and CDR2: SGHAT and FQNNGV. V was trimmed by 4 bases and J by 1 base, leaving 10 bases between them. CDR3 length: 14 amino acids. CDR3 sequence reads: CASSSQGPQETQYF. CDR3 in DNA: TGTGCCAGCAGCTCCCAGGGACCCCAAGAGACCCAGTACTTC. The full variable domain, in which reference TRBV11-2 and TRBJ2-5 provide the parts outside the CDR3, is EAGVAQSPRYKIIEKRQSVAFWCNPISGHATLYWYQQILGQGPKLLIQFQNNGVVDDSQLPKDRFSAERLKGVDSTLKIQPAKLEDSAVYLCASSSQGPQETQYFGPGTRLLVL.

This clone was seen more than once but under ten times. The chain carries TRBV9 and TRBJ1-1; D ambiguous. Germline loops: CDR1 SGDLS, CDR2 YYNGEE. With 3 bases removed from V and 1 base from J, the gap between germline ends came to 7 bases. CDR3 size: 13 residues. Written as DNA, the CDR3 is TGTGCCAGCAGCGCCCCGCCGAACACTGAAGCTTTCTTT. Protein sequence: CASSAPPNTEAFF.

V and J are TRBV5-1 and TRBJ1-3, with TRBD1 as a possible D gene (5 bases). This CDR3 is built from 14 residues. CDR1 SGHRS and CDR2 YFSETQ come from the germline V gene. V was trimmed by 7 bases and J by 4 bases, leaving 15 bases between them. The CDR3 nucleotides are TGCGCCAGCGGCCGGGAGGGGCTAGGAAACACCATATATTTT. This codes for CASGREGLGNTIYF. Full variable domain (rest looked up from reference TRBV5-1 and TRBJ1-3): KAGVTQTPRYLIKTRGQQVTLSCSPISGHRSVSWYQQTPGQGLQFLFEYFSETQRNKGNFPGRFSGRQFSNSRSEMNVSTLELGDSALYLCASGREGLGNTIYFGEGSWLTVV.

The chain combines TRBV19 with TRBJ2-5, with D perhaps being TRBD1 or TRBD2 (5 bases each). The CDR3 totals 12 residues. In germline, CDR1 is LNHDA, CDR2 SQIVND (reference sequence). V was clipped by 5 bases and J by 10 bases, with 14 bases between them. The CDR3 nucleotides are TGTGCCAGTAGTGGGGACCGCGAGGGCCAGTACTTC. This sequence encodes CASSGDREGQYF.

A word on this clone: The identical CDR3 is also encoded by other nucleotide sequences in the sample. The CDR3 region is CASGQANYGYTF. The CDR3 DNA reads TGTGCCAGCGGACAGGCTAACTATGGCTACACCTTC. The chain is built from TRBV19 and TRBJ1-2; the match to TRBD1 covers 7 bases. V lost 9 bases, J lost 0 bases, and 1 base stayed unmatched. The CDR3 consists of 12 residues. CDR1 is LNHDA, CDR2 SQIVND, per germline (reference sequence).

This sequence joins TRBV7-9 and TRBJ2-5; 13 bases map to TRBD2. V trimming: 5 bases; J trimming: 5 bases; junction bases outside the gene matches: 8. Per the germline V gene, CDR1 is SEHNR and CDR2 is FQNEAQ (reference sequence). The CDR3 spans 16 residues. The CDR3 here is CASSPGLAGARETQYF. The CDR3, as DNA: TGTGCCAGCAGCCCAGGACTAGCGGGAGCTCGGGAGACCCAGTACTTC.

The chain carries TRBV7-3 and TRBJ1-4; 8 bases match TRBD1. Germline loops: CDR1 SGHTA, CDR2 FQGTGA. Trimming cost V 4 bases and J 7 bases; bases outside gene matches: 17. The CDR3 has 18 amino acids. CDR3 residues: CASSSSGQDTRSIEKLFF. The CDR3, as DNA: TGTGCCAGCAGCTCGTCGGGACAGGATACTCGGTCGATTGAAAAACTGTTTTTT.

The sample holds one count of this clone. The chain carries TRBV28 and TRBJ1-1; D remains unclear. This CDR3 is built from 17 residues. V dropped 1 base and J dropped 4 bases, with 19 bases sitting between them. Germline V gene lookup returns CDR1 MDHEN and CDR2 SYDVKM. The CDR3 loop is CASSLYGVVGVATEAFF. CDR3 nucleotides: TGTGCCAGCAGTTTATATGGTGTAGTCGGGGTGGCCACTGAAGCTTTCTTT. Supplemented by reference TRBV28 and TRBJ1-1, the full variable domain reads DVKVTQSSRYLVKRTGEKVFLECVQDMDHENMFWYRQDPGLGLRLIYFSYDVKMKEKGDIPEGYSVSREKKERFSLILESASTNQTSMYLCASSLYGVVGVATEAFFGQGTRLTVV.

This chain connects TRBV28 to TRBJ1-6; no reliable D call. The CDR3 totals 13 residues. V was shortened by 5 bases and J by 7 bases, with 9 bases between the two germline ends. The germline V gene has CDR1 MDHEN and CDR2 SYDVKM. In DNA, the CDR3 is TGTGCCAGCAGTCCCGAAGTGAATTCACCCCTCCACTTT. Protein sequence: CASSPEVNSPLHF.

The genes are TRBV14 and TRBJ2-6; 13 bases match TRBD2. The trim removed 6 bases at V and 4 bases at J, leaving 9 bases unmatched. The CDR3 runs 18 residues. Germline CDR1 SGHDN, CDR2 FVKESK. As DNA, the CDR3 is TGTGCCAGCAGTCGCCGACTAGCGGGAGGAGCAGGGGCCAACGTCCTGACTTTC. Its protein product is CASSRRLAGGAGANVLTF.

The chain joins TRBV5-1 to TRBJ2-1; 11 nucleotides align to TRBD2. The CDR3 spans 16 residues. V dropped 3 bases and J dropped 1; count of bases not matched to a gene: 3. Germline V gene data show CDR1 as SGHRS and CDR2 as YFSETQ. The CDR3 protein is CASSSRLAGSYNEQFF. The CDR3 DNA reads TGCGCCAGCAGCTCACGACTAGCGGGATCCTACAATGAGCAGTTCTTC.

This clone is medium-sized by share. V gene TRBV5-4 combines with J gene TRBJ1-1, with a possible D match to TRBD1 (6 bases). V was clipped by 0 bases and J by 6 bases, with 12 bases between them. The germline V gene encodes CDR1 SGHNT and CDR2 YYREEE (reference sequence). This CDR3 is 14 amino acids long. CDR3 loop: CASSLAGTWAEAFF. CDR3 sequence (DNA): TGTGCCAGCAGCTTGGCCGGGACATGGGCTGAAGCTTTCTTT.

The table lists this clone with a count of one. The chain couples TRBV23-1 to TRBJ1-5, with a weak D call TRBD1 (5 bases). Being an ORF, TRBV23-1 has a function that is uncertain. This CDR3 has 14 residues. Trimming took off 9 bases at V and 4 bases at J, with 16 bases between the two ends. In DNA, the CDR3 is TGCGCCAGTCTGGGAGGGGACGGTAATCAGCCCCAGCATTTT. Protein product: CASLGGDGNQPQHF.

This clone is medium-sized by share. The V and J genes are TRBV28 and TRBJ2-1, with unresolved D. The CDR3 runs to 13 residues. In germline, CDR1 is MDHEN, CDR2 SYDVKM. Trimming removed 6 bases from V and 3 bases from J, with 9 bases in between. The CDR3 DNA sequence: TGTGCCAGCAGATTGGGTATCTACAATGAGCAGTTCTTC. It codes for CASRLGIYNEQFF.